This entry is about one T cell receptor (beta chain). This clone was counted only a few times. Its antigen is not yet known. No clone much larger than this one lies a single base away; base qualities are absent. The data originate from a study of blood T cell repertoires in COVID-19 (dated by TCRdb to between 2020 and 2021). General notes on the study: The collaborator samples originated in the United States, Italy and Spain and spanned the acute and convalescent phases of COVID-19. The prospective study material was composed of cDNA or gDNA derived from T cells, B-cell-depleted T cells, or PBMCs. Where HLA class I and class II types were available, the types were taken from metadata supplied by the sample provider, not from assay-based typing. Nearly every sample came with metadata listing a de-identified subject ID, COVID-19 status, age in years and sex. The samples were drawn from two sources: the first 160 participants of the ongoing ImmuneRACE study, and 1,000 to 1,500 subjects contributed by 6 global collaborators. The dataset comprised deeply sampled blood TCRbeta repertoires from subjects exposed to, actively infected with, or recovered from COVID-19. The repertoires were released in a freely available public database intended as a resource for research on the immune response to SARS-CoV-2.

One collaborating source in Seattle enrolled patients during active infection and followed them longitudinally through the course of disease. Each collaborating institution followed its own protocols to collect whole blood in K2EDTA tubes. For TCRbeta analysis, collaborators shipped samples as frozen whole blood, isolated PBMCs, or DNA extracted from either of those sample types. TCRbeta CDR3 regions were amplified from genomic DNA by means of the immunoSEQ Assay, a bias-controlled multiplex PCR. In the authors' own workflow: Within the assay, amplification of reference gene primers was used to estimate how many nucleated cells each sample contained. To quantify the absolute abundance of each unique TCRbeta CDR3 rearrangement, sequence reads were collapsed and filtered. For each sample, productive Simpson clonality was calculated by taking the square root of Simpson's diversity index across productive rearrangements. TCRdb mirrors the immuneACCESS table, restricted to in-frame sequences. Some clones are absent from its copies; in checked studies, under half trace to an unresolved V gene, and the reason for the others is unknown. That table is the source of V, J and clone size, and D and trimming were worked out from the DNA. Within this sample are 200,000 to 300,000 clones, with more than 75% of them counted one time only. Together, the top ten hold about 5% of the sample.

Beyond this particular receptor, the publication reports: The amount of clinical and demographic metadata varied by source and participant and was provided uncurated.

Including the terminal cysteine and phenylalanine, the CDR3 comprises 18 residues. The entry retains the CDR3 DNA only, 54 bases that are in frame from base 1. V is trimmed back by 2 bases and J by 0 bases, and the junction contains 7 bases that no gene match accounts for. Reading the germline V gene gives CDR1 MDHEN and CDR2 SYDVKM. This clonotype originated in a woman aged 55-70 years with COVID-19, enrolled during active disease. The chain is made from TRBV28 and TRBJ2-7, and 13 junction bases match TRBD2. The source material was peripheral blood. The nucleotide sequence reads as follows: TGTGCCAGCAGTTTAACTAGCGGGAGGGTACTACGCTCCTACGAGCAGTACTTC. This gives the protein CASSLTSGRVLRSYEQYF.